This T cell receptor beta chain was found in a study of beta chain features in type 1 diabetes. Study-wide results and limits: Moderate but significant shortening of TCRB CDR3s was recorded in all four CD4+ subsets from Type 1 diabetes patients. For patients, the naive, central memory and Treg TCRB repertoires appeared more alike than for healthy donors.

Looked up from germline, CDR1 is LNHDA and CDR2 is SQIVND (reference sequence). The CDR3 spans 15 residues. The germline V and J ends were trimmed by 3 bases and 10 bases, with 18 bases remaining between them. Regarding this clone: Its specificity is unknown.

The whole isolated RNA underwent reverse transcription, so sequencing captured expressed TCRB transcripts. The method was immunoSEQ multiplex PCR; TCRdb's version includes in-frame clones alone and lacks a portion of them. The sample records some 360,000 clones, 8.5% to 10% being singletons. The sequencing input was central memory CD4+ T cells from blood. The receptor's source is a man aged 25-45 years with type 1 diabetes. J is TRBJ1-4 and V is TRBV19, with D tentatively TRBD1 (5 bases). The CDR3 loop reads CASSMDPGRARKLFF. The CDR3 nucleotides read TGTGCCAGTAGTATGGACCCCGGCAGGGCGAGAAAACTGTTTTTT.